What follows are 20 T cell receptor beta chains derived from one specimen sequenced in a study of blood T cell repertoires in COVID-19. Only in-frame clones appear in the TCRdb table, and some are missing; sequencing was by immunoSEQ multiplex PCR. The table includes about 14,000 clones, around 83% detected once. Specimen: peripheral blood. The origin of the receptors is a woman in her 50s with active or convalescent COVID-19.

The chain joins TRBV4-1 to TRBJ2-7; weak D call: TRBD2 (5 bases). Per germline, CDR1 MGHRA and CDR2 YSYEKL. V lost 1 base and J 4 bases, leaving 11 bases between the germline ends. The CDR3 covers 14 residues. CDR3 DNA sequence: TGCGCCAGCAGCCAAGCGAGCGGCCCGTACGAGCAGTACTTC. Translated, it gives CASSQASGPYEQYF.

The rearrangement joins TRBV10-3 to TRBJ2-5, with a tentative D call TRBD1 (6 bases). V gave up 6 bases and J gave up 1 base, with 6 bases separating them. Germline V lookup: CDR1 ENHRY, CDR2 SYGVKD. The CDR3 has 12 amino acids. The CDR3 coding sequence is TGTGCCATCAGGGACAGCCAAGAGACCCAGTACTTC. This codes for CAIRDSQETQYF.

The rearrangement links TRBV3-1 (or the pseudogene TRBV3-2) to TRBJ2-5; 12 bases map to TRBD2. After removal of 1 base from V and 2 bases from J, the junction contained 5 bases not matched to a gene. There are 17 residues in the CDR3. The germline CDR1 and CDR2 sequences are LGHDT and YNNKEL (reference sequence). Written as DNA, the CDR3 is TGTGCCAGCAGCCAAGGGGCGCTAGCGGGGGGGCAAGAGACCCAGTACTTC. Its protein is CASSQGALAGGQETQYF.

The chain has TRBV11-2 and TRBJ2-1, with 9 positions matching TRBD2. V was pared by 2 bases and J by 9 bases, with 11 bases of the junction left unmatched. The CDR3 has 16 amino acids. The germline CDR1 and CDR2 sequences are SGHAT and FQNNGV. CDR3 sequence reads: CASSLSPWRGGREQFF. The CDR3 region has the DNA TGTGCCAGCAGCTTAAGTCCCTGGCGGGGGGGCCGTGAGCAGTTCTTC.

In the case of this clone: The same CDR3 also results from other DNA sequences found in this sample. V and J are TRBV19 and TRBJ1-5; 7 nucleotides match TRBD1. The CDR3 is 13 residues long. CDR1 LNHDA and CDR2 SQIVND come from the germline V gene (reference sequence). V was pared by 5 bases and J by 7 bases, with 5 bases of the junction left unmatched. The CDR3 coding sequence is TGTGCCAGTAGTCAGGGGGTGAGACAGCCCCAGCATTTT. Protein sequence: CASSQGVRQPQHF.

The CDR3 coding sequence is TGTGCCTGGAAGTACAGCTTTAGCACAGATACGCAGTATTTT. Residues: CAWKYSFSTDTQYF. The chain is built from TRBV30 and TRBJ2-3; D unresolved. Germline V CDR1 and CDR2: GTSNPN, SVGIG (reference sequence). The CDR3 consists of 14 residues. V was shortened by 4 bases and J by 0 bases, with 11 bases between the two germline ends.

This chain connects TRBV15 to TRBJ1-1, with D possibly matching TRBD1 (6 bases). This CDR3 region has 14 residues. Trimming removed 5 bases from V and 1 base from J, with 11 bases in between. Germline lookup yields CDR1 LNHNV and CDR2 YYDKDF (reference sequence). CDR3 nucleotide sequence: TGTGCCACCAGCCAGGGACACCGGAACACTGAAGCTTTCTTT. Translated, it gives CATSQGHRNTEAFF. The whole variable domain, remainder taken from reference TRBV15 and TRBJ1-1, is DAMVIQNPRYQVTQFGKPVTLSCSQTLNHNVMYWYQQKSSQAPKLLFHYYDKDFNNEADTPDNFQSRRPNTSFCFLDIRSPGLGDTAMYLCATSQGHRNTEAFFGQGTRLTVV.

The chain is built from TRBV2 and TRBJ2-5, with 9 nucleotides matching TRBD1. Trimming took 8 bases from V and 5 from J; bases not matched to a gene: 0. Per germline, CDR1 SNHLY and CDR2 FYNNEI. The CDR3 contains 11 residues. The CDR3 bases are TGTGCCAGCGGACAGGGGGAGACCCAGTACTTC. Its protein product is CASGQGETQYF.

The V and J genes are TRBV28 and TRBJ2-5; D is unclear. Per the germline V gene, CDR1 is MDHEN and CDR2 is SYDVKM. The V end lost 2 bases, the J end lost 0 bases, and 7 bases lay between the germline ends. The CDR3 is 14 amino acids. CDR3 DNA sequence: TGTGCCAGCAGTTTAGTTCCGGACCAAGAGACCCAGTACTTC. Translating gives CASSLVPDQETQYF.

The chain carries TRBV5-5 and TRBJ1-2; the match to TRBD1 covers 9 bases. Germline CDR1 reads SGHKS; CDR2 reads YYEKEE (reference sequence). The CDR3 has 14 amino acids. The V and J ends lost 2 bases and 8 bases, in that order; junction bases with no gene match: 7. CDR3 protein: CASSLTDRGGGYTF. Written as DNA, the CDR3 is TGTGCCAGCAGCTTAACGGACAGGGGAGGGGGCTACACCTTC.

This clone occurred once. This chain joins TRBV21-1 and TRBJ2-1; the DNA was not compared with TRBD2, the D call given in the table. TRBV21-1 is a recognized pseudogene. The CDR3 totals 15 residues. Here the CDR3 DNA reads TGTGCCAGCAGCAAATTCCCAGCGAAGTACAATGAGCAGTTCTTC. This codes for CASSKFPAKYNEQFF.

V usage is TRBV28 and J usage is TRBJ2-3; TRBD2 matches 10 bases. CDR3 length equals 15 residues. Germline V gene sequence: CDR1 MDHEN, CDR2 SYDVKM. V shed 2 bases, J shed 5 bases, and the junction held 4 bases outside the gene matches. In DNA, the CDR3 is TGTGCCAGCAGTTTACTAGCGGGAGCTGGAGATACGCAGTATTTT. Its protein product is CASSLLAGAGDTQYF.

This clone showed up just once. This chain joins TRBV27 and TRBJ2-3, with 9 bases identical to TRBD2. The CDR3 length is 14 residues. V shed 8 bases, J shed 1 base, and the junction held 4 bases outside the gene matches. Germline CDR1 is MNHEY and CDR2 is SMNVEV (reference sequence). In nucleotides, the CDR3 is TGTGCCAGCGCTAGCGGGGTGGGCACAGATACGCAGTATTTT. Protein sequence: CASASGVGTDTQYF.

This chain links TRBV2 with TRBJ1-6; D gene unclear. Germline V gene data show CDR1 as SNHLY and CDR2 as FYNNEI. Trimming took off 3 bases at V and 6 bases at J, with 15 bases between the two ends. The CDR3 contains 16 residues. CDR3 DNA sequence: TGTGCCAGCAGTGAGGAGTCGGCGCAAGCTAATTCACCCCTCCACTTT. Translation: CASSEESAQANSPLHF.

The gene calls are TRBV25-1 and TRBJ1-6; 9 bases line up with TRBD1. Germline assignment: CDR1 MGHDK and CDR2 SYGVNS. J gave up 9 bases and V 1 base, and 7 bases lay outside the gene matches. There are 16 residues in the CDR3. CDR3 sequence: CASSESTGGFGSPLHF. Written as DNA, the CDR3 is TGTGCCAGCAGTGAATCAACAGGGGGCTTTGGTTCACCCCTCCACTTT. Together with reference TRBV25-1 and TRBJ1-6, the CDR3 gives the full variable domain: EADIYQTPRYLVIGTGKKITLECSQTMGHDKMYWYQQDPGMELHLIHYSYGVNSTEKGDLSSESTVSRIRTEHFPLTLESARPSHTSQYLCASSESTGGFGSPLHFGNGTRLTVT.

There are a few counts of this clone. The chain links TRBV5-6 to TRBJ2-2, with 8 bases matching TRBD1. The V segment lost 4 bases and the J segment 1 base; nucleotides outside the gene matches: 6. The CDR3 is 16 amino acids. CDR1 SGHDT and CDR2 YYEEEE come from the germline V gene. The CDR3 loop reads CASSSTGTGNTGELFF. The CDR3 bases are TGTGCCAGCAGCAGTACCGGGACAGGGAACACCGGGGAGCTGTTTTTT.

The V and J genes are TRBV4-2 and TRBJ2-1; no reliable D call. Germline V gene lookup returns CDR1 LGHNA and CDR2 YNFKEQ. V shed 1 base and J shed 0 bases, with 7 bases lying between them. The CDR3 covers 15 residues. The CDR3 here is CASSQVASSYNEQFF. In nucleotides, the CDR3 is TGTGCCAGCAGCCAAGTAGCAAGCTCCTACAATGAGCAGTTCTTC.

The chain combines TRBV19 with TRBJ1-5, with D hard to call. Germline loops: CDR1 LNHDA, CDR2 SQIVND (reference sequence). With 6 bases removed from V and 0 bases from J, the gap between germline ends came to 9 bases. The CDR3 is 14 amino acids. The CDR3 here is CASRPEYSNQPQHF. In DNA, the CDR3 is TGTGCCAGTAGGCCAGAATATAGCAATCAGCCCCAGCATTTT.

The V gene is TRBV7-6, the J gene TRBJ2-3, with a tentative D call TRBD1 (6 bases). This CDR3 comprises 15 residues. Trimming removed 7 bases at V and 3 bases at J, with 17 bases between. Germline CDR1 is SGHVS and CDR2 is FNYEAQ. The CDR3 protein is CASTSPQQGTDTQYF. DNA for the CDR3: TGTGCCAGCACCTCCCCCCAACAGGGAACAGATACGCAGTATTTT.

The chain's CDR3 is CASSQDSGVNSPLHF. For the CDR3, the DNA is TGTGCCAGCAGCCAAGATAGCGGGGTTAATTCACCCCTCCACTTT. The V gene is TRBV14, the J gene TRBJ1-6; D unclear. In germline, CDR1 is SGHDN, CDR2 FVKESK. This CDR3 spans 15 amino acids. Trimming pared 0 bases from V and 6 bases from J, leaving 9 bases between.